This TCR beta chain was recovered during a study of beta chain features in type 1 diabetes. Overall study context: The examined sorted cells totaled 107,917,701 across samples.

The sequenced template was cDNA made from the entire isolated RNA. Clones were read by immunoSEQ multiplex PCR, and TCRdb kept only the in-frame ones, dropping some. The sample carries about 700,000 clones, around 15% recorded once. This CDR3 spans 13 amino acids. The V gene's germline CDR1 is SQVTM and CDR2 ANQGSEA. Trimming left V 6 bases short and J 0 bases short, with 11 bases between. This clone was found a few times. Antigen: not known. The sample holds other DNA sequences that translate to the same CDR3. Study outcomes and limitations: Overrepresentation of cells with high TCR expression could result from cDNA sequencing. Shorter TCRB CDR3s, moderately but significantly so, marked every one of the four CD4+ subsets in Type 1 diabetes patients.

V is TRBV29-1 and J is TRBJ1-1, with D perhaps matching TRBD1 (5 bases). The sample taken for sequencing was naive CD4+ T cells from blood. The receptor's source is a man younger than 35 with type 1 diabetes. The CDR3 reads CSVTGRMNTEAFF. CDR3 nucleotides: TGCAGCGTCACGGGGCGGATGAACACTGAAGCTTTCTTT.